These 13 T cell receptor beta chains share one sample of origin, sequenced in a study of OX40 agonist ivuxolimab in advanced cancers. Some clones are missing from TCRdb's copy, which holds only in-frame ones; the method was immunoSEQ multiplex PCR. There are some 77,000 clones in the sample; roughly 84% occur only once, and under 6.5% lies in the top ten. Sequences were derived from CD4+ or CD8+ T cells sorted from blood, sampled in a trial of the OX40 agonist ivuxolimab. The receptors were gathered from an adult with an advanced solid tumor such as melanoma, head and neck, liver or kidney cancer.

The gene calls are TRBV19 and TRBJ1-5; no clear D gene. Deletions cut 0 bases from V and 6 bases from J, with 9 bases between. CDR1 and CDR2 from the germline V gene are LNHDA and SQIVND (reference sequence). The CDR3 contains 14 residues. This CDR3 is CASSIETRSQPQHF. The CDR3 nucleotides read TGTGCCAGTAGTATAGAAACCCGCAGTCAGCCCCAGCATTTT.

The rearrangement uses TRBV6-5 and TRBJ2-1, with 11 nucleotides matching TRBD2. Trimming at V came to 6 bases and at J to 9 bases, leaving 10 bases not matched to a gene. The CDR3 extends over 15 amino acids. Germline V gene sequence: CDR1 MNHEY, CDR2 SVGAGI. The DNA of the CDR3 is TGTGCCAGCAGCCGTAATAGCGGGGGGGCGGGTGAGCAGTTCTTC. As protein: CASSRNSGGAGEQFF.

This clone has more than one count but fewer than ten. V and J are TRBV30 and TRBJ1-2; weak D call: TRBD1 (6 bases). Germline assignment: CDR1 GTSNPN and CDR2 SVGIG (reference sequence). The CDR3 runs to 15 residues. With 3 bases removed from V and 0 bases from J, the gap between germline ends came to 14 bases. The CDR3 coding sequence is TGTGCCTGGAGCGTCCAGGGGAGGTCTAACTATGGCTACACCTTC. Amino acid sequence: CAWSVQGRSNYGYTF.

The chain links TRBV10-3 to TRBJ2-1, with TRBD2 matching 7 bases. The CDR3 runs 14 residues. The ends lost 8 bases at V and 2 bases at J; junction bases unmatched: 6. CDR1 and CDR2 from the germline V gene are ENHRY and SYGVKD. The CDR3 reads CAIESGGPYNEQFF. CDR3 nucleotides: TGTGCCATCGAGTCGGGAGGCCCCTACAATGAGCAGTTCTTC.

The rearrangement joins TRBV4-1 to TRBJ2-3; D possibly corresponds to TRBD2 (6 bases). This CDR3 has 16 residues. V shed 3 bases and J shed 4 bases, with 17 bases lying between them. Germline-derived CDR1 and CDR2 are MGHRA and YSYEKL. CDR3 nucleotide sequence: TGCGCCAGCAGCCAGTTCGGGACTCCCGGAGCAGATACGCAGTATTTT. Protein sequence: CASSQFGTPGADTQYF.

The genes are TRBV9 and TRBJ1-1; D not certain. In germline, CDR1 is SGDLS, CDR2 YYNGEE. The CDR3 contains 14 residues. Trimming pared 4 bases from V and 1 base from J, leaving 11 bases between. The CDR3: CASSPRLQNTEAFF. The CDR3 DNA is TGTGCCAGCAGCCCCAGACTTCAGAACACTGAAGCTTTCTTT.

The gene calls are TRBV5-4 and TRBJ2-3; the match to TRBD1 covers 8 bases. V trimming: 7 bases; J trimming: 4 bases; junction bases outside the gene matches: 5. CDR3 length: 13 residues. CDR1 is SGHNT, CDR2 YYREEE, per germline (reference sequence). The CDR3 loop is CASARQGSDTQYF. The CDR3 DNA is TGTGCCAGCGCCCGACAGGGGTCAGATACGCAGTATTTT.

The rearrangement joins TRBV6-4 to TRBJ2-7; D not certain. This CDR3 comprises 13 residues. The germline V gene encodes CDR1 MRHNA and CDR2 SNTAGT. Between the trimmed V and J ends, which lost 2 bases and 2 bases, there was a span of 7 bases. In DNA form, the CDR3 reads TGTGCCAGCAGTGACCACAGTCCCTACGAGCAGTACTTC. Its protein is CASSDHSPYEQYF.

The V call is TRBV7-9, the J call TRBJ1-1; D unclear. Per the germline V gene, CDR1 is SEHNR and CDR2 is FQNEAQ (reference sequence). The CDR3 extends over 15 amino acids. The ends were cut back, 1 base at V and 0 bases at J, with 9 bases in the middle. The DNA for the CDR3 is TGTGCCAGCAGCTTAGTGTCGAACTTGAACACTGAAGCTTTCTTT. Encoded protein: CASSLVSNLNTEAFF. The whole variable domain, remainder taken from reference TRBV7-9 and TRBJ1-1, is DTGVSQNPRHKITKRGQNVTFRCDPISEHNRLYWYRQTLGQGPEFLTYFQNEAQLEKSRLLSDRFSAERPKGSFSTLEIQRTEQGDSAMYLCASSLVSNLNTEAFFGQGTRLTVV.

This rearrangement joins TRBV15 to TRBJ1-6; 8 positions match TRBD1. V shed 11 bases and J 6 bases; nucleotides not matched to a gene: 18. Germline loops: CDR1 LNHNV, CDR2 YYDKDF (reference sequence). The CDR3 is made up of 17 amino acids. CDR3 residues: CAAGDRILSNSNSPLHF. CDR3 in DNA: TGTGCCGCCGGGGACAGGATCTTATCTAACAGTAATTCACCCCTCCACTTT.

The sample holds one count of this clone. The junction and the germline gene differ at one end; a read error may be behind it. Within the sample, other DNA sequences also encode this same CDR3. The chain is built from TRBV18 and TRBJ2-7; 7 nucleotides match TRBD2. The CDR3 has 17 amino acids. Germline V gene data show CDR1 as KGHSH and CDR2 as LQKENI. The CDR3 reads CASSPFSGEGSSYEQYF. CDR3 nucleotide sequence: TGTGCCAGCTCACCCTTTTCCGGGGAGGGGAGCTCCTACGAGCAGTATTTC.

The chain couples TRBV29-1 to TRBJ1-4; 7 bases align to TRBD1. The CDR3 totals 15 residues. Germline V CDR1 and CDR2: SQVTM, ANQGSEA. V lost 5 bases and J lost 0; bases outside the gene matches: 6. CDR3 amino acids: CSVYSQGATNEKLFF. The DNA for the CDR3 is TGCAGCGTTTACTCTCAGGGGGCAACTAATGAAAAACTGTTTTTT.

Here the CDR3 DNA reads TGTGCCAGCAGGGCGCCCGGGGAGCTGTTTTTT. Translated: CASRAPGELFF. The V and J genes are TRBV7-9 and TRBJ2-2; D is uncertain. The CDR3 totals 11 residues. Germline V gene lookup returns CDR1 SEHNR and CDR2 FQNEAQ (reference sequence). Trimming took off 6 bases at V and 6 bases at J, with 5 bases between the two ends.